Each of the 18 T cell receptor beta chains below was sequenced from the same sample in a study of regulatory dendritic cells for organ transplantation. The data were produced by immunoSEQ multiplex PCR, yet TCRdb's version contains in-frame clones alone and is incomplete. The sample includes under 35,000 clones, roughly 85% of them seen just once. The sequenced sample was naive CD8+ T cells from blood. Subset here: CD45RA+ naive T cells. The receptors were sampled from a human donor in good health.

The chain is built from TRBV6-5 and TRBJ1-2; the match to TRBD1 covers 10 bases. Looked up from germline, CDR1 is MNHEY and CDR2 is SVGAGI. The CDR3 consists of 15 residues. Unmatched junction bases numbered 8, after V lost 5 bases and J lost 5 bases. The CDR3 protein is CASSRRQGAPYGYTF. The CDR3 DNA sequence: TGTGCCAGCAGTAGGAGACAGGGGGCCCCATATGGCTACACCTTC.

This chain uses TRBV11-1 with TRBJ2-7; TRBD1 agrees at 10 bases. Germline V gene data show CDR1 as SGHAT and CDR2 as FQDESV (reference sequence). This CDR3 spans 15 amino acids. The V segment lost 3 bases and the J segment 2 bases; nucleotides outside the gene matches: 4. The CDR3 sequence: CASSLGTGDPYEQYF. CDR3 bases: TGTGCCAGCAGCTTGGGGACAGGGGACCCCTACGAGCAGTACTTC.

The CDR3 DNA reads as TGTGCCAGCAGCCCCGGACAGGGTTGGACTGAAGCTTTCTTT. Translation: CASSPGQGWTEAFF. This chain joins TRBV14 and TRBJ1-1, with TRBD1 matching 8 bases. The CDR3 runs 14 residues. V trimming: 4 bases; J trimming: 5 bases; junction bases outside the gene matches: 6. Germline lookup yields CDR1 SGHDN and CDR2 FVKESK.

The chain joins TRBV28 to TRBJ1-2; D may be TRBD1 (6 bases). Per the germline V gene, CDR1 is MDHEN and CDR2 is SYDVKM. Trimming removed 8 bases from V and 6 bases from J, with 13 bases in between. This CDR3 contains 12 residues. CDR3 coding DNA: TGTGCCAGCGTCAGGGGTCCTGATGGCTACACCTTC. Translation: CASVRGPDGYTF.

V usage is TRBV27 and J usage is TRBJ1-4, with TRBD1 as a possible D gene (6 bases). Germline V gene data show CDR1 as MNHEY and CDR2 as SMNVEV (reference sequence). The CDR3 loop spans 14 amino acids. Trimming cost V 6 bases and J 4 bases, with 12 bases left between them. This CDR3 is CASRPGVDNEKLFF. The CDR3 DNA is TGTGCCAGCAGACCAGGGGTGGATAATGAAAAACTGTTTTTT.

This rearrangement joins TRBV18 to TRBJ2-7; possibly TRBD1 for D (6 bases). Germline assignment: CDR1 KGHSH and CDR2 LQKENI. With 3 bases removed from V and 7 bases from J, the gap between germline ends came to 13 bases. The length of the CDR3 is 13 residues. The CDR3 bases are TGTGCCAGCTCACCTTCAGGGGCGTGGGAGCAGTACTTC. Amino acids: CASSPSGAWEQYF.

V gene TRBV9 combines with J gene TRBJ2-1; 8 bases are a match to TRBD1. V lost 0 bases to trimming and J lost 7 bases; unmatched junction nucleotides: 6. Germline CDR1 reads SGDLS; CDR2 reads YYNGEE. CDR3 length equals 15 residues. CDR3 nucleotides: TGTGCCAGCAGCGTAGATGCAGGGGGCGCTAATGAGCAGTTCTTC. Translated, it gives CASSVDAGGANEQFF.

Concerning this clone itself: An end of the junction does not agree with germline; a read error may underlie this. V usage is TRBV2 and J usage is TRBJ1-5; TRBD1 matches 8 bases. This CDR3 is built from 15 residues. Germline CDR1 is SNHLY and CDR2 is FYNNEI. Written as DNA, the CDR3 is TGTGCCAGCAGCGAAGACAGGGGATGGGGTCAGCCCCAGCATTTT. This translates into CASSEDRGWGQPQHF.

J is TRBJ1-2 and V is TRBV6-5; D ambiguous. With 5 bases removed from V and 5 bases from J, the gap between germline ends came to 12 bases. The V gene's germline CDR1 is MNHEY and CDR2 SVGAGI. This CDR3 is built from 13 residues. The CDR3 is CASSEAASYGYTF. DNA of the CDR3: TGTGCCAGCAGTGAAGCGGCTTCTTATGGCTACACCTTC.

The rearrangement links TRBV4-3 to TRBJ2-1, with 9 bases fitting TRBD2. This CDR3 contains 16 residues. J gave up 2 bases and V 0 bases, and 2 bases lay outside the gene matches. Germline V CDR1 and CDR2: LGHNA, YSLEER. The CDR3 sequence: CASSQERGGAYNEQFF. The CDR3 nucleotides are TGCGCCAGCAGCCAAGAGCGCGGGGGGGCCTACAATGAGCAGTTCTTC.

The rearrangement uses TRBV4-1 and TRBJ1-5; 9 nucleotides match TRBD1. CDR1 and CDR2 from the germline V gene are MGHRA and YSYEKL. V lost 4 bases to trimming and J lost 9 bases; unmatched junction nucleotides: 13. The CDR3 is made up of 16 amino acids. The CDR3 DNA follows: TGCGCCAGCAGCCGCGTCACAGGGGGCGCGTCTTCGCCCCAGCATTTT. Its protein product is CASSRVTGGASSPQHF.

This sequence joins TRBV7-9 and TRBJ2-7, with D tentatively TRBD1 (5 bases). Germline V lookup: CDR1 SEHNR, CDR2 FQNEAQ (reference sequence). V shed 1 base and J shed 3 bases, with 13 bases lying between them. CDR3 length: 15 residues. This chain's CDR3 is CASSLGSQEVYEQYF. The CDR3 region has the DNA TGTGCCAGCAGCTTAGGGTCACAGGAAGTCTACGAGCAGTACTTC.

The CDR3: CASSIRQGLSPLHF. The CDR3 bases are TGTGCCAGCAGTATTCGACAGGGGCTTTCACCCCTCCACTTT. The chain links TRBV27 to TRBJ1-6, with 8 positions matching TRBD1. V dropped 5 bases and J dropped 9; count of bases not matched to a gene: 6. Germline V lookup: CDR1 MNHEY, CDR2 SMNVEV (reference sequence). The CDR3 is 14 residues long.

The V and J genes are TRBV5-4 and TRBJ2-6; no definite D call. Germline CDR1 and CDR2: SGHNT and YYREEE (reference sequence). The CDR3 length is 15 residues. The germline V and J ends were trimmed by 5 bases and 0 bases, with 9 bases remaining between them. This CDR3 is CASSDLSSGANVLTF. CDR3 DNA: TGTGCCAGCAGTGATTTGAGCTCTGGGGCCAACGTCCTGACTTTC.

The chain carries TRBV4-1 and TRBJ2-1; 7 nucleotides line up with TRBD2. In germline, CDR1 is MGHRA, CDR2 YSYEKL. CDR3 length equals 16 residues. V dropped 0 bases and J dropped 7; count of bases not matched to a gene: 9. CDR3: CASSQEYRLGGNEQFF. Here the CDR3 DNA reads TGCGCCAGCAGCCAAGAATATCGGTTGGGGGGGAATGAGCAGTTCTTC.

The chain combines TRBV29-1 with TRBJ1-2, with D unresolved. In germline, CDR1 is SQVTM, CDR2 ANQGSEA. The CDR3 consists of 14 residues. V shed 3 bases and J shed 2 bases, with 13 bases lying between them. The CDR3 is CSVERSDQNYGYTF. CDR3 coding DNA: TGCAGCGTTGAGAGGTCCGACCAAAACTATGGCTACACCTTC.

The sample holds a few counts of this clone. This chain joins TRBV4-2 and TRBJ2-1; tentative D call: TRBD1 (5 bases). Trimming stripped 0 bases from V and 6 bases from J, with 9 bases between. Germline V gene sequence: CDR1 LGHNA, CDR2 YNFKEQ. This CDR3 contains 14 residues. The CDR3 sequence is CASSQDTQGNEQFF. DNA for the CDR3: TGTGCCAGCAGCCAAGATACCCAGGGCAATGAGCAGTTCTTC.

CDR3 sequence (DNA): TGTGCCAGCCGCAGGACAGGCGCCGAGCAGTACTTC. It specifies CASRRTGAEQYF. J is TRBJ2-7 and V is TRBV7-9; 7 nucleotides match TRBD1. Germline V gene sequence: CDR1 SEHNR, CDR2 FQNEAQ (reference sequence). The CDR3 has 12 residues. The ends lost 8 bases at V and 6 bases at J; junction bases unmatched: 7.